This T cell receptor beta chain appears in the sequencing data of a study of blood T cell repertoires in COVID-19 (dated by TCRdb to 2020 to 2021). Regarding the complete study: Collaborator samples came from the United States, Italy and Spain and covered acute and convalescent phases of COVID-19. A freely available public database, intended as a resource for researchers studying the immune response to SARS-CoV-2, is where the repertoires were released. The samples were drawn from two sources: the first 160 participants of the ongoing ImmuneRACE study, and some 1,300 subjects contributed by 6 global collaborators. The material from the prospective study consisted of cDNA or gDNA derived from T cells, B-cell-depleted T cells, or PBMCs. HLA class I and class II types, where available, came from metadata supplied by the sample provider rather than from assay-based typing. Deeply sampled blood TCRbeta repertoires from subjects exposed to, actively infected with, or recovered from COVID-19 were included in the dataset. Sample metadata almost always included a de-identified subject ID, COVID-19 status, age in years and sex. The study at large found these results: How much clinical and demographic metadata was included differed by source and by participant, and the metadata was provided uncurated.

Counted from cysteine to phenylalanine, this CDR3 has 18 amino acids. This entry keeps only the CDR3 DNA: 54 bases, framed from base 1. Based on the germline V gene (reference sequence), the CDR1 and CDR2 sequences are LNHNV and YYDKDF. At the junction V is shortened by 3 bases and J by 1 base, with 19 bases in between. With regard to this clone: Its antigen is currently not known. Base qualities were left out, and no much larger clone turns up one base away.

One collaborating source in Seattle enrolled patients while the patients were actively infected and followed the patients over time throughout the course of disease. Whole blood was collected in K2EDTA tubes by collaborating institutions according to the institutions' own protocols. For TCRbeta analysis, collaborators shipped samples as frozen whole blood, isolated PBMCs, or DNA extracted from either of those sample types. The immunoSEQ Assay, a bias-controlled multiplex PCR, was used to amplify TCRbeta CDR3 regions from genomic DNA. As for the authors' bioinformatics: The number of nucleated cells in each sample was estimated from the amplification of reference gene primers within the assay. To quantify the absolute abundance of each unique TCRbeta CDR3 rearrangement, sequence reads were collapsed and filtered. For each sample, productive Simpson clonality was calculated as the square root of Simpson's diversity index across productive rearrangements. TCRdb took over this immuneACCESS table, retaining in-frame rearrangements with V and J assigned. Such tables are incomplete; in checked studies, under half of the missing clones stem from an unresolved V gene, and the remainder is unexplained. V, J and clone size are those of that table, while D and trimming were read from the DNA. Across this sample there are just under 350,000 clones, with about 90% seen only once. The biggest ten clones account for roughly 6% of the sample.

The chain joins TRBV15 to TRBJ1-5, with a weak D call of TRBD1 (5 bases match). Sequencing was performed on peripheral blood. The TCR sequence derives from a woman aged 45-60 years with COVID-19, enrolled during active disease. CDR3 loop: CATSSGLGPVKSNQPQHF. The nucleotides read TGTGCCACCAGCAGTGGGTTGGGGCCGGTAAAAAGCAATCAGCCCCAGCATTTT.